This T cell receptor (beta chain) originates from a study of blood T cells in healthy people across ages. The CDR3 spans 15 residues. With 10 bases removed from V and 10 bases from J, the gap between germline ends came to 25 bases. Germline CDR1 is MDHEN and CDR2 is SYDVKM. Then a second PCR, running roughly 7 to 11 cycles, was carried out with a sample-barcoded 5' primer and a J-beta primer mix. TCRdb passed the 5' RACE reads through MiXCR, listing each CDR3 protein once. The sample shows 750,000 to 850,000 distinct CDR3 sequences, around a quarter of them seen only once. These data were likewise used in another study, on T cells of mothers and their children. That paper adds: In this cohort, donors were a few healthy Caucasian mothers plus their six children.

This chain joins TRBV28 and TRBJ1-4, with D perhaps matching TRBD1 (5 bases). This TCR came from a boy between 5 and 17 years old in good health. Sequencing was carried out using blood. In DNA, the CDR3 is TGTGCCACCCAACCAGGGTCCAGGGCAGGTGGAAAACTGTTTTTT. Amino acid sequence: CATQPGSRAGGKLFF.